Listed here are 30 T cell receptor beta chains from one sample, sequenced in a study of early T cells in non-severe SARS-CoV-2 infection (dated by TCRdb to the early 2020s). Library preparation was by 5' RACE. The reads were generated on a NextSeq 500. The raw public data were reprocessed by TCRdb itself: fastp quality trimming at Q25, MiXCR clonotype calling, in-frame beta chains only. Merged by CDR3 protein, the rows form single entries marked with the most common genes and DNA. This sample gives about 26,000 distinct CDR3 sequences in total; roughly 4.1% of them show up just once. The ten largest make up more than 5% of the sample. The material sequenced was whole blood. The receptor source for this set is an adult who was a healthcare worker with PCR-confirmed SARS-CoV-2 infection or an uninfected control (not recorded which).

Comment on this clonotype: A much larger clone sits a single nucleotide away, making a read error possible. The CDR3 end shows no conserved phenylalanine or tryptophan, and so a read error is likely. The chain recombines TRBV6-1 with TRBJ1-1, with D maybe TRBD1 (5 bases). This CDR3 is built from 12 residues. V dropped 6 bases and J dropped 3 bases, with 8 bases sitting between them. The germline CDR1 and CDR2 sequences are MNHNS and SASEGT. The CDR3 spells CASSLRDTEAFS. CDR3 DNA sequence: TGTGCCAGCAGCCTCAGGGACACTGAAGCTTTCTCT.

This clonotype has a count of ten or more. The V call is TRBV11-2, the J call TRBJ2-5; the D gene is possibly TRBD1 (6 bases). Trimming stripped 9 bases from V and 5 bases from J, with 16 bases between. This CDR3 spans 13 amino acids. Per the germline V gene, CDR1 is SGHAT and CDR2 is FQNNGV. The CDR3 DNA follows: TGTGCCAGTCTGGGGCACAGGGAGGAGACCCAGTACTTC. Translated, it gives CASLGHREETQYF. The whole variable domain, remainder taken from reference TRBV11-2 and TRBJ2-5, is EAGVAQSPRYKIIEKRQSVAFWCNPISGHATLYWYQQILGQGPKLLIQFQNNGVVDDSQLPKDRFSAERLKGVDSTLKIQPAKLEDSAVYLCASLGHREETQYFGPGTRLLVL.

This chain connects TRBV29-1 to TRBJ2-3, with TRBD2 matching 9 bases. The CDR3 spans 15 residues. Germline V CDR1 and CDR2: SQVTM, ANQGSEA. Trimming removed 3 bases from V and 6 bases from J; junction bases left unmatched: 10. In DNA form, the CDR3 reads TGCAGCGTTGATGGGGGTAGCGGGAGCCCCGATACGCAGTATTTT. As protein: CSVDGGSGSPDTQYF.

This clonotype was picked up many times. The chain combines TRBV30 with TRBJ2-3; no clear D. The CDR3 spans 13 residues. V lost 3 bases, J lost 4 bases, and 11 bases lay in between. Germline CDR1 GTSNPN, CDR2 SVGIG (reference sequence). The CDR3 loop reads CAWRLDLADTQYF. As DNA, the CDR3 is TGTGCCTGGAGGCTAGACCTCGCAGATACGCAGTATTTT.

This clonotype has at least ten counts. This rearrangement joins TRBV6-2 or TRBV6-3 to TRBJ2-5; 9 bases are shared with TRBD2. The germline V gene encodes CDR1 MNHEY and CDR2 SVGEGT. CDR3 length: 14 residues. Unmatched junction bases numbered 7, after V lost 6 bases and J lost 5 bases. In DNA form, the CDR3 reads TGTGCCAGCAGCATAGCGGGAGAGGGGGAGACCCAGTACTTC. Protein: CASSIAGEGETQYF.

This clonotype was observed at least ten times. The V and J genes are TRBV11-1 and TRBJ2-2, with a weak D call TRBD2 (6 bases). Trimming removed 1 base at V and 7 bases at J, with 13 bases between. The CDR3 extends over 15 amino acids. The germline gives CDR1 SGHAT, CDR2 FQDESV (reference sequence). DNA for the CDR3: TGTGCCAGCAGCTTAGACCCCTGGGAGGTCGGGGAGCTGTTTTTT. It yields the protein CASSLDPWEVGELFF.

This clonotype occurred many times. The V call is TRBV29-1, the J call TRBJ2-5, with TRBD2 matching 11 bases. The CDR3 contains 15 residues. V lost 6 bases and J lost 1; bases outside the gene matches: 7. CDR1 is SQVTM, CDR2 ANQGSEA, per germline. Written as DNA, the CDR3 is TGCAGCGTCAGAAGGACTAGCGGGCCCCAAGAGACCCAGTACTTC. Translating it yields CSVRRTSGPQETQYF.

Many counts were recorded for this clonotype. V usage is TRBV5-1 and J usage is TRBJ2-3; 8 bases agree with TRBD2. The CDR3 is made up of 14 amino acids. Per the germline V gene, CDR1 is SGHRS and CDR2 is YFSETQ. V lost 4 bases, J lost 3 bases, and 4 bases stayed unmatched. DNA for the CDR3: TGCGCCAGCAGCCTGGGACTAGTGACAGATACGCAGTATTTT. This translates into CASSLGLVTDTQYF. Using reference TRBV5-1 and TRBJ2-3 for the parts outside the CDR3, the full variable domain is KAGVTQTPRYLIKTRGQQVTLSCSPISGHRSVSWYQQTPGQGLQFLFEYFSETQRNKGNFPGRFSGRQFSNSRSEMNVSTLELGDSALYLCASSLGLVTDTQYFGPGTRLTVL.

This clonotype was observed many times. The chain is built from TRBV19 and TRBJ1-2, with TRBD1 identical over 8 bases. The CDR3 runs to 13 residues. Germline V gene lookup returns CDR1 LNHDA and CDR2 SQIVND (reference sequence). The V gene end was trimmed by 5 bases and the J gene end by 6 bases; junction bases not matched to a gene: 5. The CDR3 is CASSGQGGHGYTF. CDR3 nucleotide sequence: TGTGCCAGTAGTGGACAGGGAGGCCATGGCTACACCTTC.

This clonotype occurred many times. J is TRBJ1-2 and V is TRBV20-1; 7 bases match TRBD1. The CDR3 totals 14 residues. V trimming: 3 bases; J trimming: 2 bases; junction bases outside the gene matches: 6. The germline V gene encodes CDR1 DFQATT and CDR2 SNEGSKA (reference sequence). DNA for the CDR3: TGCAGTGCTAGCCGAGAAGGGGGCAACTATGGCTACACCTTC. Its protein is CSASREGGNYGYTF.

This clonotype was seen repeatedly, ten times or more. The V and J genes are TRBV7-9 and TRBJ1-2, with D maybe TRBD1 (5 bases). In germline, CDR1 is SEHNR, CDR2 FQNEAQ (reference sequence). The CDR3 totals 14 residues. Trimming cost V 5 bases and J 7 bases, with 17 bases left between them. CDR3 bases: TGTGCCAGCAGCACTGGGACGAGGCTCTCTGGCTACACCTTC. Its protein product is CASSTGTRLSGYTF.

This clonotype counts as medium-sized. The chain employs TRBV20-1 and TRBJ2-7; D remains ambiguous. The CDR3 has 12 amino acids. The V gene's germline CDR1 is DFQATT and CDR2 SNEGSKA (reference sequence). Trimming left V 4 bases short and J 0 bases short, with 7 bases between. The CDR3 DNA reads as TGCAGTGCTACCTTAAGCTCCTACGAGCAGTACTTC. Amino acid sequence: CSATLSSYEQYF.

The sample holds many counts of this clonotype. The gene calls are TRBV4-2 and TRBJ2-5; 15 nucleotides match TRBD2. The CDR3 contains 17 residues. CDR1 and CDR2 from the germline V gene are LGHNA and YNFKEQ. The junction had 4 bases not matched to a gene; V was cut back by 1 base and J by 4 bases. The CDR3 DNA is TGTGCCAGCAGCCAAGGGACTAGCGGGAGGGCCGGAGAGACCCAGTACTTC. Translation gives CASSQGTSGRAGETQYF.

This clonotype was seen many times. The J gene is TRBJ1-1, the V gene TRBV11-2; no reliable D call. This CDR3 has 14 amino acids. The germline CDR1 and CDR2 sequences are SGHAT and FQNNGV. Trimming left V 3 bases short and J 6 bases short, with 14 bases between. This chain's CDR3 is CASSLRTGPAEAFF. The CDR3 region has the DNA TGTGCCAGCAGCTTGAGGACCGGTCCGGCTGAAGCTTTCTTT.

This clonotype showed up many times. The V and J genes are TRBV4-3 and TRBJ1-5; 8 nucleotides match TRBD1. The trim removed 1 base at V and 3 bases at J, leaving 2 bases unmatched. The germline CDR1 and CDR2 sequences are LGHNA and YSLEER. CDR3 length: 15 amino acids. CDR3 loop: CASSQGRGPNQPQHF. Here the CDR3 DNA reads TGCGCCAGCAGCCAAGGCAGGGGGCCCAATCAGCCCCAGCATTTT.

This clonotype was picked up many times. The chain's CDR3 is CASSFGASYTGELFF. CDR3 nucleotides: TGTGCCAGCAGCTTCGGAGCTTCCTACACCGGGGAGCTGTTTTTT. The genes are TRBV6-1 and TRBJ2-2; D gene uncertain. Germline CDR1 and CDR2: MNHNS and SASEGT. This CDR3 comprises 15 residues. Trimming stripped 6 bases from V and 3 bases from J, with 14 bases between.

This clonotype was picked up many times. The rearrangement uses TRBV7-6 and TRBJ2-7; TRBD2 matches 8 bases. Germline assignment: CDR1 SGHVS and CDR2 FNYEAQ. The length of the CDR3 is 14 residues. After removal of 5 bases from V and 6 bases from J, the junction contained 9 bases not matched to a gene. The CDR3 DNA reads TGTGCCAGCAGCCCCTCCGGGGGGGAAGGCGAGCAGTACTTC. Its protein product is CASSPSGGEGEQYF.

The V gene is TRBV5-6, the J gene TRBJ1-1, with D maybe TRBD1 (5 bases). This CDR3 region has 14 residues. The ends were cut back, 1 base at V and 1 base at J, with 8 bases in the middle. Looked up from germline, CDR1 is SGHDT and CDR2 is YYEEEE. This CDR3 is CASSLQGWNTEAFF. CDR3 DNA sequence: TGTGCCAGCAGCTTGCAGGGCTGGAACACTGAAGCTTTCTTT.

This clonotype was seen many times. This rearrangement joins TRBV11-2 to TRBJ1-6; TRBD1 matches 7 bases. Germline V lookup: CDR1 SGHAT, CDR2 FQNNGV. With 5 bases clipped from V and 10 bases from J, the junction kept 8 bases outside the gene matches. The CDR3 runs 14 residues. This chain's CDR3 is CASSPQQGRSPLHF. CDR3 nucleotide sequence: TGTGCCAGCAGCCCTCAACAGGGGCGCTCACCCCTCCACTTT.

This clonotype was counted ten times or more. The chain carries TRBV28 and TRBJ1-6, with TRBD1 identical over 8 bases. The CDR3 sequence is 16 residues long. The junction had 12 bases not matched to a gene; V was cut back by 7 bases and J by 7 bases. Germline values: CDR1 MDHEN, CDR2 SYDVKM. The CDR3 DNA sequence: TGTGCCAGCACCGCACAGGGGGAAGAGATGAATTCACCCCTCCACTTT. It specifies CASTAQGEEMNSPLHF.

This clonotype was counted at least ten times. The CDR3 nucleotides are TGTGCCAGCAGTTACAGACTGGGTTCGCCGAACACCGGGGAGCTGTTTTTT. As protein: CASSYRLGSPNTGELFF. This rearrangement joins TRBV6-5 to TRBJ2-2; D remains unclear. The CDR3 sequence is 17 residues long. V lost 2 bases and J 0 bases, leaving 13 bases between the germline ends. In germline, CDR1 is MNHEY, CDR2 SVGAGI.

About this clonotype itself: A much more abundant neighbour one base away suggests this may be a read error. The chain links TRBV11-1 to TRBJ1-2, with TRBD1 matching over 7 bases. Germline V gene lookup returns CDR1 SGHAT and CDR2 FQDESV (reference sequence). The CDR3 is 14 amino acids. The CDR3 DNA follows: TGTGGCAGCAGCCGAACAGGGACAGACTATGGCTACACCTTC. Amino acid sequence: CGSSRTGTDYGYTF.

The sample holds many counts of this clonotype. Germline is not matched at one junction end, which may reflect a read error. V usage is TRBV7-7 and J usage is TRBJ2-1, with 11 bases identical to TRBD2. The CDR3 sequence is 15 residues long. Germline CDR1 SSHAT, CDR2 FNYEAQ (reference sequence). CDR3 amino acids: CASSLAGGINNEQFF. The CDR3, as DNA: TGTGCTAGCAGCTTAGCGGGAGGGATCAACAATGAGCAGTTCTTC. Full variable domain (rest looked up from reference TRBV7-7 and TRBJ2-1): GAGVSQSPRYKVTKRGQDVTLRCDPISSHATLYWYQQALGQGPEFLTYFNYEAQPDKSGLPSDRFSAERPEGSISTLTIQRTEQRDSAMYRCASSLAGGINNEQFFGPGTRLTVL.

This clonotype was counted ten times or more. The J gene is TRBJ2-1, the V gene TRBV30; TRBD2 is a possible D gene (5 bases). This CDR3 has 13 amino acids. Germline V gives CDR1 GTSNPN, CDR2 SVGIG (reference sequence). Trimming took off 2 bases at V and 10 bases at J, with 15 bases between the two ends. The CDR3 bases are TGTGCCTGGAGTCAAATGAGGGTGAGGGAGCAGTTCTTC. Encoded protein: CAWSQMRVREQFF.

This clonotype was counted between two and nine times. The rearrangement joins TRBV4-1 to TRBJ2-5; TRBD2 matches 14 bases. The CDR3 sequence is 15 residues long. Looked up from germline, CDR1 is MGHRA and CDR2 is YSYEKL. V trimming: 4 bases; J trimming: 4 bases; junction bases outside the gene matches: 2. This CDR3 is CASSPGTSGRETQYF. The CDR3 DNA reads as TGCGCCAGCAGCCCCGGGACTAGCGGGAGAGAGACCCAGTACTTC.

Many counts were recorded for this clonotype. V gene TRBV5-1 combines with J gene TRBJ2-4; either TRBD1 or TRBD2 may fit D (6 bases each). The germline V gene encodes CDR1 SGHRS and CDR2 YFSETQ. This CDR3 region has 15 residues. V shed 4 bases and J shed 8 bases, with 19 bases lying between them. Here the CDR3 reads CASSPNGPGEDIQYF. The CDR3, as DNA: TGCGCCAGCAGCCCCAATGGCCCAGGGGAGGACATTCAGTACTTC.

J is TRBJ1-3 and V is TRBV12-3 or TRBV12-4; D gene unclear. This CDR3 contains 17 residues. V was trimmed by 0 bases and J by 0 bases, leaving 12 bases between them. The DNA of the CDR3 is TGTGCCAGCAGTTTAGCCGACAACAGCCCCTCTGGAAACACCATATATTTT. Residues: CASSLADNSPSGNTIYF.

In its sample, this clonotype was seen many times. The rearrangement joins TRBV5-5 to TRBJ1-2; 10 positions match TRBD1. CDR3 length: 15 amino acids. Germline V CDR1 and CDR2: SGHKS, YYEKEE (reference sequence). V was pared by 4 bases and J by 5 bases, with 8 bases of the junction left unmatched. CDR3: CASSPGTGDGYGYTF. Here the CDR3 DNA reads TGTGCCAGCAGCCCGGGGACAGGGGATGGGTATGGCTACACCTTC.

This clonotype was picked up a small number of times. This chain uses TRBV12-3 or TRBV12-4 with TRBJ2-3; 8 bases are a match to TRBD1. J lost 0 bases, V lost 5 bases, and 4 bases had no gene match. This CDR3 region has 15 residues. This chain's CDR3 is CASSRRTGSTDTQYF. CDR3 DNA sequence: TGTGCCAGCAGTCGCCGGACAGGGAGCACAGATACGCAGTATTTT.

This clonotype was observed many times. CDR3 region: CASSLMGTGNTGELFF. CDR3 sequence (DNA): TGCGCCAGCAGCTTGATGGGGACAGGAAACACCGGGGAGCTGTTTTTT. The V gene is TRBV5-1, the J gene TRBJ2-2; TRBD1 matches 8 bases. The junction had 4 bases not matched to a gene; V was cut back by 1 base and J by 2 bases. The germline V gene encodes CDR1 SGHRS and CDR2 YFSETQ. This CDR3 has 16 residues.